The T cell receptor (beta chain) under discussion was sequenced for a study of cytomegalovirus exposure and HLA in healthy donors. V shed 4 bases, J shed 7 bases, and the junction held 0 bases outside the gene matches. Germline V gives CDR1 LGHNA, CDR2 YNFKEQ. The CDR3 has 14 amino acids. The primer mix had 60 Vbeta and 13 Jbeta primers. Per the original methods: An analysis that came later counted 80 million or so unique TCR beta chains, about 10 million shared. Some clones are missing from TCRdb's copy, which holds only in-frame ones; the method was immunoSEQ multiplex PCR. The DNA gave D and trimming, while V, J and clone size come from that table. The sample totals 150,000 to 200,000 clones. General study results and limits: Common viral pathogens (according to a later analysis) appeared linked to several of the most significant clusters.

On this clone itself: The antigen remains undetermined.

The chain carries TRBV4-2 and TRBJ2-1; 14 bases map to TRBD2. This sequence originates from a boy younger than 18 in good health and CMV-seronegative. Material: PBMCs. CDR3 amino acids: CASSRTSGGNEQFF. The CDR3, as DNA: TGTGCCAGCAGCCGGACTAGCGGGGGGAATGAGCAGTTCTTC.